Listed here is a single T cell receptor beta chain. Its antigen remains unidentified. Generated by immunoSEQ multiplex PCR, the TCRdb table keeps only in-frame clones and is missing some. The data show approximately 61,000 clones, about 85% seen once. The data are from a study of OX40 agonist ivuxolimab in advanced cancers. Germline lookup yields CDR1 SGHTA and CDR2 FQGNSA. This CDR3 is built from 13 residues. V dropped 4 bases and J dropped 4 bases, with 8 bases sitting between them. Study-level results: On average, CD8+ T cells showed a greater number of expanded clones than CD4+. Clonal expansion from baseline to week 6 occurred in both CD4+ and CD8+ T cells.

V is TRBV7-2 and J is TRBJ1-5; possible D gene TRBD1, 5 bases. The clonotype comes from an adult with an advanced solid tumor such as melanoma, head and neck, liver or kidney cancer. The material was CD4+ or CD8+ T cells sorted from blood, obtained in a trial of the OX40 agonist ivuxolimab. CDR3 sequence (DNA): TGTGCCAGCAGCTACCCAGGGAATCAGCCCCAGCATTTT. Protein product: CASSYPGNQPQHF.